The T cell receptor (beta chain) described here comes from a study of blood T cell repertoires in COVID-19 (dated by TCRdb to 2020 to 2022). Looking at the study overall: Samples covering the acute and convalescent phases of COVID-19 were provided by collaborators in the United States, Italy and Spain. The material from the prospective study consisted of cDNA or gDNA derived from T cells, B-cell-depleted T cells, or PBMCs. The dataset comprised deeply sampled blood TCRbeta repertoires from subjects exposed to, actively infected with, or recovered from COVID-19. The repertoires were released in a freely available public database meant as a resource for research on the immune response to SARS-CoV-2. The samples were drawn from the first 160 participants of the ongoing ImmuneRACE study and from 1,254 subjects provided by 6 global collaborators. The sample metadata nearly always contained a de-identified subject ID, COVID-19 status, age in years and sex. Where HLA class I and class II types were available, the types were taken from metadata supplied by the sample provider, not from assay-based typing. Here is what the overall study found, with its caveats: Clinical and demographic metadata were provided uncurated, with the amount varying by source and participant.

The collaborating institutions used their own protocols to collect whole blood in K2EDTA tubes. For TCRbeta analysis, collaborator samples were shipped as frozen whole blood, as isolated PBMCs, or as DNA extracted from either sample type. TCRbeta CDR3 regions were amplified from genomic DNA by means of the immunoSEQ Assay, a bias-controlled multiplex PCR. The authors' analysis ran thus. Nucleated cell counts per sample were estimated from amplification of reference gene primers within the assay. To quantify the absolute abundance of each unique TCRbeta CDR3 rearrangement, sequence reads were collapsed and filtered. Productive Simpson clonality was computed per sample as the square root of Simpson's diversity index over productive rearrangements. TCRdb took over this immuneACCESS table, retaining in-frame rearrangements with V and J assigned. Such tables are incomplete; in checked studies, under half of the missing clones stem from an unresolved V gene, and the remainder is unexplained. V, J and clone size derive from that table, while D and trimming were established from the DNA sequence. The table for this sample lists about 110,000 clones; 70% to 85% of them were counted only once. Of the sample, about 2% is held by the ten largest clones.

For this clone: Its antigen is still unknown. Base qualities are not recorded, but no much larger clone differs from it by a single base.

The sequenced sample consisted of peripheral blood. The clonotype was recovered from a woman aged 40 to 55 with acute or convalescent COVID-19.

CDR3 loop: CASSPTSGGAETQYF. The DNA sequence is TGCGCCAGCAGCCCGACTAGCGGGGGGGCGGAGACCCAGTACTTC. The sequence joins TRBV5-1 to TRBJ2-5, with TRBD2 matching 14 junction bases. The germline V gene encodes CDR1 SGHRS and CDR2 YFSETQ. From the cysteine up to the phenylalanine, the CDR3 has a length of 15 residues. Of all the DNA, just the CDR3 is kept, 45 bases in frame from base 1. V is trimmed back by 4 bases and J by 5 bases, and the junction contains 4 bases that no gene match accounts for.